These T cell receptor beta chains were read from a single sample in a study of cytomegalovirus exposure and HLA in healthy donors. The repertoire was sequenced with immunoSEQ multiplex PCR; TCRdb's copy has only in-frame clones and lacks some. The data show about 190,000 clones, around 83% seen once. The sequenced sample was PBMCs. These receptors originate from a middle-aged man in good health and CMV-seronegative. The CDR3 runs from the conserved cysteine through the conserved F or W. Each record gives: J gene, V gene, D gene, clone size, CDR3 protein, CDR3 DNA. A D gene is named only where the DNA matches it firmly. The size of a clone is reported for some rows only, either as once, few or many, or as a class for expanded clones.

j_gene: TRBJ1-2
v_gene: TRBV4-3
d_gene: -
abundance: -
CDR3aa: CASSQDSRPDGYTF
CDR3nt: TGCGCCAGCAGCCAAGATTCCAGGCCCGATGGCTACACCTTC

j_gene: TRBJ2-7
v_gene: TRBV4-3
d_gene: TRBD2
abundance: -
CDR3aa: CASSQYLAGGYEQYF
CDR3nt: TGCGCCAGCAGCCAGTACCTAGCGGGGGGATACGAGCAGTACTTC

j_gene: TRBJ1-2
v_gene: TRBV5-6
d_gene: -
abundance: once
CDR3aa: CASSSPGRGTYGYTF
CDR3nt: TGTGCCAGCAGCTCCCCTGGAAGGGGGACCTATGGCTACACCTTC

j_gene: TRBJ2-7
v_gene: TRBV6-5
d_gene: -
abundance: -
CDR3aa: CASSSPTQDVSF
CDR3nt: TGTGCCAGCAGTTCGCCTACACAGGATGTGTCCTTC

j_gene: TRBJ2-7
v_gene: TRBV18
d_gene: -
abundance: -
CDR3aa: CASSPASGYEQYF
CDR3nt: TGTGCCAGCTCACCCGCGTCCGGCTACGAGCAGTACTTC

j_gene: TRBJ2-6
v_gene: TRBV28
d_gene: -
abundance: -
CDR3aa: CASTKDSSGANVLTF
CDR3nt: TGTGCCAGCACAAAAGACAGCTCTGGGGCCAACGTCCTGACTTTC

j_gene: TRBJ2-3
v_gene: TRBV5-4
d_gene: -
abundance: -
CDR3aa: CASSYTGRTDTQYF
CDR3nt: TGTGCCAGCAGCTATACCGGGAGAACAGATACGCAGTATTTT

j_gene: TRBJ2-5
v_gene: TRBV29-1
d_gene: -
abundance: -
CDR3aa: CSVLSGGSGETQYF
CDR3nt: TGCAGCGTCCTCTCAGGGGGGTCCGGGGAGACCCAGTACTTC

j_gene: TRBJ2-5
v_gene: TRBV30
d_gene: TRBD1
abundance: -
CDR3aa: CAWSTGAQETQYF
CDR3nt: TGTGCCTGGAGTACAGGGGCCCAAGAGACCCAGTACTTC

j_gene: TRBJ1-5
v_gene: TRBV6-6
d_gene: -
abundance: -
CDR3aa: CASSPQGSINNQPQHF
CDR3nt: TGTGCCAGCAGTCCTCAGGGGTCTATAAACAATCAGCCCCAGCATTTT

j_gene: TRBJ2-3
v_gene: TRBV18
d_gene: TRBD1
abundance: -
CDR3aa: CASKGQGGTDTQYF
CDR3nt: TGTGCCAGCAAAGGACAGGGCGGCACAGATACGCAGTATTTT

j_gene: TRBJ1-6
v_gene: TRBV13
d_gene: TRBD1
abundance: -
CDR3aa: CASSFRDRGNSPLHF
CDR3nt: TGTGCCAGCAGCTTCCGGGACAGGGGTAATTCACCCCTCCACTTT

j_gene: TRBJ1-2
v_gene: TRBV6-1
d_gene: TRBD1
abundance: -
CDR3aa: CASSGTGEGGYTF
CDR3nt: TGTGCCAGCTCCGGGACAGGGGAAGGAGGCTACACCTTC

j_gene: TRBJ2-5
v_gene: TRBV9
d_gene: TRBD2
abundance: once
CDR3aa: CASSGGGQRETQYF
CDR3nt: TGTGCCAGCAGCGGGGGAGGGCAGAGGGAGACCCAGTACTTC

j_gene: TRBJ1-1
v_gene: TRBV15
d_gene: TRBD1
abundance: -
CDR3aa: CATSRGQDVNTEAFF
CDR3nt: TGTGCCACCAGCCGCGGACAGGACGTGAACACTGAAGCTTTCTTT

j_gene: TRBJ1-5
v_gene: TRBV18
d_gene: -
abundance: -
CDR3aa: CASSPSGESQPQHF
CDR3nt: TGTGCCAGCTCACCATCGGGGGAAAGTCAGCCCCAGCATTTT

j_gene: TRBJ2-7
v_gene: TRBV7-6
d_gene: -
abundance: -
CDR3aa: CASSQGTSSYEQYF
CDR3nt: TGTGCCAGCAGCCAAGGGACATCTTCCTACGAGCAGTACTTC

j_gene: TRBJ2-5
v_gene: TRBV7-7
d_gene: -
abundance: -
CDR3aa: CASSLAGLKETQYF
CDR3nt: TGTGCTAGCAGCTTAGCTGGTCTAAAAGAGACCCAGTACTTC

j_gene: TRBJ1-2
v_gene: TRBV7-9
d_gene: -
abundance: -
CDR3aa: CASSLNPGRGYTF
CDR3nt: TGTGCCAGCAGCTTAAATCCGGGTCGGGGCTACACCTTC

j_gene: TRBJ2-1
v_gene: TRBV5-1
d_gene: TRBD2
abundance: -
CDR3aa: CASSPPGSGTLSEQFF
CDR3nt: TGCGCCAGCAGCCCCCCGGGTAGCGGGACTCTCAGTGAGCAGTTCTTC

j_gene: TRBJ2-3
v_gene: TRBV13
d_gene: TRBD2
abundance: -
CDR3aa: CASSLEWSGGAVTDTQYF
CDR3nt: TGTGCCAGCAGCTTAGAGTGGAGCGGGGGGGCTGTCACAGATACGCAGTATTTT

j_gene: TRBJ2-3
v_gene: TRBV11-2
d_gene: -
abundance: -
CDR3aa: CASSLGAGQVDTQYF
CDR3nt: TGTGCCAGCAGCTTAGGGGCAGGACAAGTGGATACGCAGTATTTT

j_gene: TRBJ2-1
v_gene: TRBV18
d_gene: -
abundance: few
CDR3aa: CASSPPNREEQFF
CDR3nt: TGTGCCAGCTCACCACCAAACCGGGAGGAGCAGTTCTTC

j_gene: TRBJ2-7
v_gene: TRBV5-1
d_gene: -
abundance: -
CDR3aa: CASSLGRSQYF
CDR3nt: TGCGCCAGCAGCTTGGGGAGGAGCCAGTACTTC

j_gene: TRBJ1-1
v_gene: TRBV7-9
d_gene: -
abundance: few
CDR3aa: CASSLDQVEAFF
CDR3nt: TGTGCCAGCAGCTTAGACCAGGTTGAAGCTTTCTTT

j_gene: TRBJ1-1
v_gene: TRBV7-8
d_gene: -
abundance: -
CDR3aa: CASSRQSGHTEAFF
CDR3nt: TGTGCCAGCAGCCGTCAATCAGGGCACACTGAAGCTTTCTTT

j_gene: TRBJ1-2
v_gene: TRBV19
d_gene: -
abundance: -
CDR3aa: CASRGGGYTF
CDR3nt: TGTGCCAGTAGGGGAGGGGGCTACACCTTC

j_gene: TRBJ1-1
v_gene: TRBV27
d_gene: -
abundance: -
CDR3aa: CASSLTVTTMTTEAFF
CDR3nt: TGTGCCAGCAGTCTGACCGTTACGACTATGACCACTGAAGCTTTCTTT

j_gene: TRBJ1-2
v_gene: TRBV14
d_gene: TRBD1
abundance: -
CDR3aa: CASSPGQDYGYTF
CDR3nt: TGTGCCAGCAGCCCGGGACAGGACTATGGCTACACCTTC